This section outlines one T cell receptor (beta chain) sequence together with its context. The antigen is undetermined. Other DNA sequences from this sample encode an identical CDR3 as well. The CDR3 consists of 14 residues. The J segment lost 2 bases and the V segment lost 2 bases, leaving 1 base of the junction unmatched. CDR1 GTSNPN and CDR2 SVGIG come from the germline V gene (reference sequence). TCRdb's table, derived via immunoSEQ multiplex PCR, lists solely in-frame clones and lacks some. The profile shows more than 2,000,000 clones, around nine tenths of them singletons. The record originates from a study of shared clonotypes between healthy human individuals. Study findings and constraints: The sharing of about 5.3% of naive CD4 clonotypes was seen across several donors.

The sequencing input was naive CD4+ T cells sorted from blood. As for subset: CD45RA+ positively selected. This rearrangement joins TRBV30 to TRBJ1-5, with 9 bases matching TRBD1. The clonotype originates from a man aged 18 to 35 in good health. The CDR3 nucleotides read TGTGCCTGGAGTCGGACAGGGGGCAATCAGCCCCAGCATTTT. This gives the protein CAWSRTGGNQPQHF.